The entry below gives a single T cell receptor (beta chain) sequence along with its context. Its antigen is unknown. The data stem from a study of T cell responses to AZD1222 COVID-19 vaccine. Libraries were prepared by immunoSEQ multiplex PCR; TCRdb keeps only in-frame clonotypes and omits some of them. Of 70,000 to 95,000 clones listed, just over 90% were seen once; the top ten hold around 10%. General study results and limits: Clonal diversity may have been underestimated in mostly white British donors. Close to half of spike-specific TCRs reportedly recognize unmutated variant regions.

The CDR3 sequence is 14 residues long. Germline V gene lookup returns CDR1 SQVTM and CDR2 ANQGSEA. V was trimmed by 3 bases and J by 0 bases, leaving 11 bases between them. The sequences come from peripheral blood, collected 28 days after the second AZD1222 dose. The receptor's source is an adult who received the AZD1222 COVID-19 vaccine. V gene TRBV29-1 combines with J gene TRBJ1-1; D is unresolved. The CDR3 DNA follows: TGCAGCGTTGATCTCCGGGTTATGAACACTGAAGCTTTCTTT. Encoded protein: CSVDLRVMNTEAFF.